The rows below give T cell receptor beta chains drawn from one sample of a study of T cell responses to AZD1222 COVID-19 vaccine. The assay was immunoSEQ multiplex PCR, and TCRdb's table has in-frame clones only and misses some. The sample consists of 150,000 to 250,000 clones, roughly nine tenths of them appearing once. Sequencing used peripheral blood, obtained 28 days after the second AZD1222 dose. Source of these receptors: an adult who received the AZD1222 COVID-19 vaccine. CDR3s include the opening cysteine and the closing phenylalanine or tryptophan. A D gene is named only where the DNA matches it firmly. Only some rows state a clone size, as once, few, many or a class for expanded clones.

clone_size: -; d_call: TRBD1; j_call: TRBJ2-7; v_call: TRBV18; cdr3_length: 14; cdr3_aa: CASSQRTGPYEQYF; cdr3_nt: TGTGCCAGCTCACAACGGACAGGGCCCTACGAGCAGTACTTC
clone_size: -; d_call: -; j_call: TRBJ2-7; v_call: TRBV2; cdr3_length: 16; cdr3_aa: CASSGLASGRTYEQYF; cdr3_nt: TGTGCCAGCAGTGGGTTGGCCAGCGGGCGCACCTACGAGCAGTACTTC
clone_size: -; d_call: -; j_call: TRBJ2-7; v_call: TRBV27; cdr3_length: 14; cdr3_aa: CASSFSDETYEQYF; cdr3_nt: TGTGCCAGCAGTTTTAGCGATGAAACCTACGAGCAGTACTTC
clone_size: -; d_call: -; j_call: TRBJ2-2; v_call: TRBV14; cdr3_length: 14; cdr3_aa: CASSRDRNTGELFF; cdr3_nt: TGTGCCAGCAGCCGAGACAGGAACACCGGGGAGCTGTTTTTT
clone_size: -; d_call: -; j_call: TRBJ1-1; v_call: TRBV3-1/TRBV3-2; cdr3_length: 16; cdr3_aa: CASSYVPGRGNTEAFF; cdr3_nt: TGTGCCAGCAGCTACGTGCCCGGGAGAGGGAACACTGAAGCTTTCTTT
clone_size: -; d_call: -; j_call: TRBJ2-2; v_call: TRBV6-5; cdr3_length: 12; cdr3_aa: CASGANTGELFF; cdr3_nt: TGTGCCAGCGGGGCCAACACCGGGGAGCTGTTTTTT
clone_size: few; d_call: TRBD1; j_call: TRBJ2-5; v_call: TRBV5-1; cdr3_length: 17; cdr3_aa: CASTDRGPFYSGETQYF; cdr3_nt: TGCGCCAGCACCGACAGGGGGCCCTTCTACTCCGGCGAGACCCAGTACTTC
clone_size: -; d_call: -; j_call: TRBJ2-1; v_call: TRBV2; cdr3_length: 15; cdr3_aa: CASVIALSTYNEQFF; cdr3_nt: TGTGCCAGCGTGATCGCGCTAAGTACCTACAATGAGCAGTTCTTC
clone_size: -; d_call: TRBD1; j_call: TRBJ1-1; v_call: TRBV2; cdr3_length: 13; cdr3_aa: CASSSDQGATAFF; cdr3_nt: TGTGCCAGCAGTTCTGATCAGGGGGCGACGGCTTTCTTT
clone_size: -; d_call: -; j_call: TRBJ2-7; v_call: TRBV4-1; cdr3_length: 14; cdr3_aa: CASSPRTDPYEQYF; cdr3_nt: TGCGCCAGCAGCCCCCGGACTGATCCGTACGAGCAGTACTTC
clone_size: -; d_call: -; j_call: TRBJ1-1; v_call: TRBV30; cdr3_length: 12; cdr3_aa: CAWGHQNTEAFF; cdr3_nt: TGTGCCTGGGGACATCAGAACACTGAAGCTTTCTTT
clone_size: -; d_call: -; j_call: TRBJ1-1; v_call: TRBV28; cdr3_length: 12; cdr3_aa: CASTVENTEAFF; cdr3_nt: TGTGCCAGCACGGTAGAGAACACTGAAGCTTTCTTT
clone_size: few; d_call: -; j_call: TRBJ1-1; v_call: TRBV18; cdr3_length: 12; cdr3_aa: CASSAVATEAFF; cdr3_nt: TGTGCCAGCTCAGCAGTTGCCACTGAAGCTTTCTTT
clone_size: -; d_call: TRBD2; j_call: TRBJ2-2; v_call: TRBV3-1/TRBV3-2; cdr3_length: 18; cdr3_aa: CASSQDRPWQGGTGELFF; cdr3_nt: TGTGCCAGCAGCCAAGATCGCCCGTGGCAGGGAGGGACCGGGGAGCTGTTTTTT
clone_size: -; d_call: TRBD1; j_call: TRBJ1-5; v_call: TRBV11-2; cdr3_length: 13; cdr3_aa: CASSSQGEQPQHF; cdr3_nt: TGTGCCAGCAGCTCCCAGGGGGAGCAGCCCCAGCATTTT
clone_size: -; d_call: TRBD2; j_call: TRBJ2-3; v_call: TRBV28; cdr3_length: 14; cdr3_aa: CASSPAGLTDTQYF; cdr3_nt: TGTGCCAGCAGCCCAGCGGGGCTCACAGATACGCAGTATTTT
clone_size: -; d_call: TRBD1; j_call: TRBJ2-7; v_call: TRBV5-1; cdr3_length: 13; cdr3_aa: CASSGGQGLEQYF; cdr3_nt: TGCGCCAGCAGCGGGGGACAGGGACTCGAGCAGTACTTC
clone_size: -; d_call: -; j_call: TRBJ1-4; v_call: TRBV5-4; cdr3_length: 18; cdr3_aa: CASSPKYGPLATNEKLFF; cdr3_nt: TGTGCCAGCAGCCCCAAGTACGGGCCCCTTGCAACTAATGAAAAACTGTTTTTT
clone_size: -; d_call: -; j_call: TRBJ2-7; v_call: TRBV15; cdr3_length: 14; cdr3_aa: CATSRGGGTYEQYF; cdr3_nt: TGTGCCACCAGCAGAGGAGGGGGTACCTACGAGCAGTACTTC
clone_size: -; d_call: -; j_call: TRBJ1-2; v_call: TRBV12-5; cdr3_length: 13; cdr3_aa: CASGLSGRGAYTF; cdr3_nt: TGTGCTAGTGGTTTATCGGGGAGGGGTGCCTACACCTTC
clone_size: -; d_call: TRBD1; j_call: TRBJ2-7; v_call: TRBV29-1; cdr3_length: 15; cdr3_aa: CSVGRDRGLGNEQYF; cdr3_nt: TGCAGCGTCGGACGGGACAGGGGTCTCGGGAACGAGCAGTACTTC
clone_size: -; d_call: -; j_call: TRBJ2-3; v_call: TRBV11-3; cdr3_length: 14; cdr3_aa: CASSLASVLDTQYF; cdr3_nt: TGTGCCAGCAGCTTAGCATCGGTTCTGGATACGCAGTATTTT
clone_size: once; d_call: TRBD2; j_call: TRBJ2-1; v_call: TRBV6-1; cdr3_length: 17; cdr3_aa: CASSASSAGLLYNEQFF; cdr3_nt: TGTGCCAGCAGTGCCTCCTCAGCGGGATTACTCTACAATGAGCAGTTCTTC
clone_size: -; d_call: TRBD1; j_call: TRBJ1-1; v_call: TRBV5-1; cdr3_length: 14; cdr3_aa: CASSGGTVNTEAFF; cdr3_nt: TGCGCCAGCAGCGGCGGGACAGTAAACACTGAAGCTTTCTTT
clone_size: -; d_call: -; j_call: TRBJ2-5; v_call: TRBV6-1; cdr3_length: 14; cdr3_aa: CASSDSQGSETQYF; cdr3_nt: TGTGCCAGCAGTGATTCACAGGGTTCAGAGACCCAGTACTTC
clone_size: -; d_call: TRBD1; j_call: TRBJ1-2; v_call: TRBV7-9; cdr3_length: 15; cdr3_aa: CASSLGQGVLYGYTF; cdr3_nt: TGTGCCAGCAGCTTAGGGCAGGGGGTCCTCTATGGCTACACCTTC
clone_size: -; d_call: TRBD2; j_call: TRBJ2-1; v_call: TRBV6-5; cdr3_length: 16; cdr3_aa: CASSYESSGHYNEQFF; cdr3_nt: TGTGCCAGCAGTTACGAGTCTAGCGGGCACTACAATGAGCAGTTCTTC
clone_size: -; d_call: TRBD1; j_call: TRBJ2-7; v_call: TRBV6-5; cdr3_length: 15; cdr3_aa: CASSSRRAGGYEQYF; cdr3_nt: TGTGCCAGCAGTTCCCGTCGGGCAGGGGGTTACGAGCAGTACTTC
clone_size: once; d_call: -; j_call: TRBJ2-3; v_call: TRBV2; cdr3_length: 13; cdr3_aa: CASSLSARDTQYF; cdr3_nt: TGTGCCAGCAGTTTATCCGCTCGGGATACGCAGTATTTT
clone_size: -; d_call: -; j_call: TRBJ1-2; v_call: TRBV7-2; cdr3_length: 14; cdr3_aa: CASSLEVRVYGYTF; cdr3_nt: TGTGCCAGCAGCTTAGAAGTCAGGGTTTATGGCTACACCTTC
clone_size: -; d_call: TRBD2; j_call: TRBJ2-3; v_call: TRBV11-2; cdr3_length: 15; cdr3_aa: CASRRLAGDRGTQYF; cdr3_nt: TGTGCCAGCAGGAGACTAGCGGGAGACCGGGGCACGCAGTATTTT
clone_size: -; d_call: -; j_call: TRBJ1-2; v_call: TRBV19; cdr3_length: 13; cdr3_aa: CASRRTANYGYTF; cdr3_nt: TGTGCCAGTAGAAGGACTGCTAACTATGGCTACACCTTC
clone_size: once; d_call: TRBD1; j_call: TRBJ2-3; v_call: TRBV28; cdr3_length: 15; cdr3_aa: CASHETGGVLDTQYF; cdr3_nt: TGTGCCAGCCACGAGACAGGGGGCGTTCTAGATACGCAGTATTTT
clone_size: few; d_call: -; j_call: TRBJ2-7; v_call: TRBV6-5; cdr3_length: 13; cdr3_aa: CASSSRTGSEQYF; cdr3_nt: TGTGCCAGCAGCAGCAGAACAGGGTCCGAGCAGTACTTC
clone_size: -; d_call: -; j_call: TRBJ1-5; v_call: TRBV27; cdr3_length: 15; cdr3_aa: CASSKGGYSNQPQHF; cdr3_nt: TGTGCCAGCAGTAAGGGTGGATATAGCAATCAGCCCCAGCATTTT
clone_size: -; d_call: -; j_call: TRBJ2-7; v_call: TRBV27; cdr3_length: 15; cdr3_aa: CASSPWGEEGYEQYF; cdr3_nt: TGTGCCAGCAGCCCCTGGGGGGAAGAAGGCTACGAGCAGTACTTC
clone_size: few; d_call: TRBD1; j_call: TRBJ2-7; v_call: TRBV28; cdr3_length: 15; cdr3_aa: CASSPTGQGAQEQYF; cdr3_nt: TGTGCCAGCAGTCCCACCGGACAGGGGGCACAGGAGCAGTACTTC
clone_size: -; d_call: -; j_call: TRBJ1-5; v_call: TRBV28; cdr3_length: 15; cdr3_aa: CASSLSTLQNQPQHF; cdr3_nt: TGTGCCAGCAGTTTGAGTACCCTACAAAATCAGCCCCAGCATTTT
clone_size: once; d_call: -; j_call: TRBJ2-7; v_call: TRBV5-6; cdr3_length: 13; cdr3_aa: CASSLGAGVEQYF; cdr3_nt: TGTGCCAGCAGCTTGGGGGCAGGGGTCGAGCAGTACTTC
clone_size: once; d_call: -; j_call: TRBJ2-5; v_call: TRBV20-1; cdr3_length: 11; cdr3_aa: CSASVAETQYF; cdr3_nt: TGCAGTGCTAGTGTCGCAGAGACCCAGTACTTC
clone_size: -; d_call: TRBD2; j_call: TRBJ2-7; v_call: TRBV6-6; cdr3_length: 14; cdr3_aa: CASSLGTSGNEQYF; cdr3_nt: TGTGCCAGCAGTTTGGGGACTAGCGGCAACGAGCAGTACTTC
clone_size: -; d_call: -; j_call: TRBJ2-1; v_call: TRBV6-6; cdr3_length: 14; cdr3_aa: CASRKGRSYNEQFF; cdr3_nt: TGTGCCAGCAGGAAGGGACGGTCCTACAATGAGCAGTTCTTC
clone_size: -; d_call: -; j_call: TRBJ2-7; v_call: TRBV10-3; cdr3_length: 13; cdr3_aa: CAISASRPDKQYF; cdr3_nt: TGTGCCATCAGTGCTTCCCGCCCCGATAAGCAGTACTTC
clone_size: once; d_call: -; j_call: TRBJ1-5; v_call: TRBV6-5; cdr3_length: 12; cdr3_aa: CASKGGNQPQHF; cdr3_nt: TGTGCCAGCAAAGGGGGCAATCAGCCCCAGCATTTT
clone_size: few; d_call: TRBD1; j_call: TRBJ1-3; v_call: TRBV28; cdr3_length: 11; cdr3_aa: CASSSDRGSDF; cdr3_nt: TGTGCCAGCAGTTCCGACAGGGGGAGTGATTTT
clone_size: -; d_call: -; j_call: TRBJ1-5; v_call: TRBV10-3; cdr3_length: 15; cdr3_aa: CAISKGTANNQPQHF; cdr3_nt: TGTGCCATCAGTAAAGGGACGGCTAACAATCAGCCCCAGCATTTT
clone_size: -; d_call: -; j_call: TRBJ1-2; v_call: TRBV9; cdr3_length: 11; cdr3_aa: CASSGGDGYTF; cdr3_nt: TGTGCCAGCAGCGGGGGCGATGGCTACACCTTC
clone_size: -; d_call: TRBD2; j_call: TRBJ2-2; v_call: TRBV10-1; cdr3_length: 15; cdr3_aa: CASSLAGGNTGELFF; cdr3_nt: TGCGCCAGCAGTTTAGCGGGAGGGAACACCGGGGAGCTGTTTTTT
clone_size: few; d_call: -; j_call: TRBJ2-7; v_call: TRBV5-4; cdr3_length: 12; cdr3_aa: CASSLTVGEQYF; cdr3_nt: TGTGCCAGCAGCTTGACCGTAGGCGAGCAGTACTTC
clone_size: -; d_call: TRBD1; j_call: TRBJ2-7; v_call: TRBV28; cdr3_length: 15; cdr3_aa: CASSTPGQGMSEQYF; cdr3_nt: TGTGCCAGCAGTACCCCGGGACAGGGCATGTCCGAGCAGTACTTC
clone_size: -; d_call: TRBD1; j_call: TRBJ2-1; v_call: TRBV11-2; cdr3_length: 17; cdr3_aa: CASSLSTGGRTYNEQFF; cdr3_nt: TGTGCCAGCAGCCTCTCAACAGGGGGCCGTACCTACAATGAGCAGTTCTTC